This TCR beta chain was recorded in a study of OX40 agonist ivuxolimab in advanced cancers. Germline CDR1 reads MGHRA; CDR2 reads YSYEKL. V was pared by 2 bases and J by 7 bases, with 7 bases of the junction left unmatched. The CDR3 is 15 residues long. In this sample, this clone turned up once. TCRdb's table, derived via immunoSEQ multiplex PCR, lists solely in-frame clones and lacks some. This table holds around 72,000 clones, 88% found once. The starting material was CD4+ or CD8+ T cells sorted from blood, obtained in a trial of the OX40 agonist ivuxolimab. J is TRBJ2-1 and V is TRBV4-1; 8 nucleotides match TRBD2. This TCR came from an adult with an advanced solid tumor such as melanoma, head and neck, liver or kidney cancer. This CDR3 reads CASSQPGTRGNEQFF. CDR3 in DNA: TGCGCCAGCAGCCAACCCGGGACTAGGGGAAATGAGCAGTTCTTC.